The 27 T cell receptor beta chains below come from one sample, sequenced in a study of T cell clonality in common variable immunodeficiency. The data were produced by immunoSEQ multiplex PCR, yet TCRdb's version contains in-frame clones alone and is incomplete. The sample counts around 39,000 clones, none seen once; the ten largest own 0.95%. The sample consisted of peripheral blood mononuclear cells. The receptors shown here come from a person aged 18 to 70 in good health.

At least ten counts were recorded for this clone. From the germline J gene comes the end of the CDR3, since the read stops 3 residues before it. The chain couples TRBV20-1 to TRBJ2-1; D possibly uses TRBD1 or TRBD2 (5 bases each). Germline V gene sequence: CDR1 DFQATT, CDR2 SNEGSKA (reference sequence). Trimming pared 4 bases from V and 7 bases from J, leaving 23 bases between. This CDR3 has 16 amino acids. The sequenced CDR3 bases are TGCAGTGCTATTTTGGTCGGTGGGGCTCGGAGGAATGAG. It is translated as CSAILVGGARRNE. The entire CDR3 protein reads CSAILVGGARRNEQFF.

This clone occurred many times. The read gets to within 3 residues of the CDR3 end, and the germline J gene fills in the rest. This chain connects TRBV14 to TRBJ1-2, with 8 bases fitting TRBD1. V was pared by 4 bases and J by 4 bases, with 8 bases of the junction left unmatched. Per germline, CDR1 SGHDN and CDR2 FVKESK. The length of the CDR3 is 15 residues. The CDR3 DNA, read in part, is TGTGCCAGCAGCCCCCTCGCAGGGGGCGCCTATGGC. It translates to CASSPLAGGAYG. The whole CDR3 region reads CASSPLAGGAYGYTF.

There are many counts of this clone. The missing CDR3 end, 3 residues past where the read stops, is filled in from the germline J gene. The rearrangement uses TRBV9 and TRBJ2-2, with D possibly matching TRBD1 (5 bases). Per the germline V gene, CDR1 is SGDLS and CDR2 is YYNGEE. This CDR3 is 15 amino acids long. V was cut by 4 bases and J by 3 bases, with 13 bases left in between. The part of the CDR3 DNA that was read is TGTGCCAGCAGCAACCAGGGTGCACACACCGGGGAG. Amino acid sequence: CASSNQGAHTGE. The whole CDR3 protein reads CASSNQGAHTGELFF. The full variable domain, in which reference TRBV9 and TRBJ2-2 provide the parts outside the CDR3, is DSGVTQTPKHLITATGQRVTLRCSPRSGDLSVYWYQQSLDQGLQFLIQYYNGEERAKGNILERFSAQQFPDLHSELNLSSLELGDSALYFCASSNQGAHTGELFFGEGSRLTVL.

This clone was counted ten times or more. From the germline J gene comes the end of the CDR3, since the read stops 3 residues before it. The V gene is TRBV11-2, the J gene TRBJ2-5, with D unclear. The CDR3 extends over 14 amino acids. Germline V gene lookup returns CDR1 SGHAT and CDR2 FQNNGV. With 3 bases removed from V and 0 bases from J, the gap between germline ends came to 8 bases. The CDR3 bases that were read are TGTGCCAGCAGCTTTCAACACCACCAAGAGACC. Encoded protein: CASSFQHHQET. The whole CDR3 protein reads CASSFQHHQETQYF.

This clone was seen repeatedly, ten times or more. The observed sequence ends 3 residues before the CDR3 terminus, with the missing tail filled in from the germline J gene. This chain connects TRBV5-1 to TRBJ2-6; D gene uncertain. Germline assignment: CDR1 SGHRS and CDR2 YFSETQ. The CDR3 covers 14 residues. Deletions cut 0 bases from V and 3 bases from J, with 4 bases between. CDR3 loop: CASSLGIGANVLTF. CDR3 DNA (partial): TGCGCCAGCAGCTTGGGTATTGGGGCCAACGTC.

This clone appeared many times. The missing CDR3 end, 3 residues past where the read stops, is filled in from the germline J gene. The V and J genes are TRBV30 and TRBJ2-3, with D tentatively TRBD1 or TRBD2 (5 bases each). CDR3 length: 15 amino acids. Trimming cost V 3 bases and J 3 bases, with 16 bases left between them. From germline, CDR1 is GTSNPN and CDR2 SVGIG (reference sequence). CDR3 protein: CAWSEGYSVTDTQYF. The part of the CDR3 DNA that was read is TGTGCCTGGAGCGAGGGGTACTCGGTAACAGATACG.

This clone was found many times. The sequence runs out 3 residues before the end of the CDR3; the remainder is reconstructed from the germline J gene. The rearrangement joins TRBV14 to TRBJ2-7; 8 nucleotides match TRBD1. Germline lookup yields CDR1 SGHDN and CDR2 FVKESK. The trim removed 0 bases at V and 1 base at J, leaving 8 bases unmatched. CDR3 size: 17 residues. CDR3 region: CASSQDIRTGPSYEQYF. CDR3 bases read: TGTGCCAGCAGCCAAGATATTAGGACAGGGCCTTCCTACGAG. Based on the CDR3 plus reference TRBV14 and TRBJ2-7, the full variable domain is EAGVTQFPSHSVIEKGQTVTLRCDPISGHDNLYWYRRVMGKEIKFLLHFVKESKQDESGMPNNRFLAERTGGTYSTLKVQPAELEDSGVYFCASSQDIRTGPSYEQYFGPGTRLTVT.

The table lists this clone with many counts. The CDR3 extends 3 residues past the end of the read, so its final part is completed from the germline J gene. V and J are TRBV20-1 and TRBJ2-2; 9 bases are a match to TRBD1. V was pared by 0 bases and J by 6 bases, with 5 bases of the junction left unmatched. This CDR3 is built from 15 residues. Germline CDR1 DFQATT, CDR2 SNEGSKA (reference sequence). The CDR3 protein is CSAREWDRDSGELFF. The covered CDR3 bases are TGCAGTGCTAGAGAGTGGGACAGGGATTCCGGGGAG.

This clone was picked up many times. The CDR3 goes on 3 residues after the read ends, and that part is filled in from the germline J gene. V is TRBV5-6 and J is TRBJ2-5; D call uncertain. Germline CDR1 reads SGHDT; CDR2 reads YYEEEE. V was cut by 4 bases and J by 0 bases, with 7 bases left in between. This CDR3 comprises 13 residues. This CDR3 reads CASSQDYQETQYF. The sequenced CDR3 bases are TGTGCCAGCAGCCAAGACTACCAAGAGACC.

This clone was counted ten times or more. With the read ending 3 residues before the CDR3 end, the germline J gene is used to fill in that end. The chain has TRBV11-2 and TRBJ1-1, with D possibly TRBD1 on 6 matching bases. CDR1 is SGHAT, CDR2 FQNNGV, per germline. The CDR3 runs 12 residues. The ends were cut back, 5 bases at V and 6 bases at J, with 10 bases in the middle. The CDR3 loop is CASSPGQPEAFF. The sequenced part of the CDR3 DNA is TGTGCCAGCAGCCCCGGACAGCCTGAA.

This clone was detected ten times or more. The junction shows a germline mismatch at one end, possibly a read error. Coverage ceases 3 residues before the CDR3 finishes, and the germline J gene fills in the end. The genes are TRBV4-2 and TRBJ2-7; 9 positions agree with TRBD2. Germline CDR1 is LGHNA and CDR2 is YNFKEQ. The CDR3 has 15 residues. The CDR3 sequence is CASSRRLAEHYEQYF. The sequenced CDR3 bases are TGCGCCAGCAGCCGAAGACTAGCGGAACACTACGAG.

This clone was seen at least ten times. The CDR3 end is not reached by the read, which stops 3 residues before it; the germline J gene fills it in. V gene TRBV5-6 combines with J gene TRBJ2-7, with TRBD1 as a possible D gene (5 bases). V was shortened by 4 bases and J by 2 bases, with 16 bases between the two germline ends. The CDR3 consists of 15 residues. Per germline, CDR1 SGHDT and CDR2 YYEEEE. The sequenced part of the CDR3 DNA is TGTGCCAGCAGCCTGGGGTGGGGCGAAACCTACGAG. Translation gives CASSLGWGETYE. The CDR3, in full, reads CASSLGWGETYEQYF.

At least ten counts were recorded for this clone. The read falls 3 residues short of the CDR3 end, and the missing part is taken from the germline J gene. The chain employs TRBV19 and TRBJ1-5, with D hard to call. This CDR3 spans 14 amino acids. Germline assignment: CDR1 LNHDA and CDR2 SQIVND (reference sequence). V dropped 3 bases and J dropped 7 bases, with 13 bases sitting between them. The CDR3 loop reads CASSIFSGGQPQHF. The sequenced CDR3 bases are TGTGCCAGTAGTATCTTTTCAGGAGGGCAGCCC.

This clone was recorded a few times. The CDR3 is CASSEAHSYEQYF. CDR3 DNA, as far as it was read: TGTGCCAGCTCCGAGGCCCACTCCTACGAG. The chain recombines TRBV11-2 with TRBJ2-7, with D unresolved. The CDR3 is cut off 3 residues early in the read; its end comes from the germline J gene. CDR3 length: 13 residues. V gave up 8 bases and J gave up 0 bases, with 11 bases separating them. The V gene's germline CDR1 is SGHAT and CDR2 FQNNGV. Variable domain in full (rest from reference TRBV11-2 and TRBJ2-7): EAGVAQSPRYKIIEKRQSVAFWCNPISGHATLYWYQQILGQGPKLLIQFQNNGVVDDSQLPKDRFSAERLKGVDSTLKIQPAKLEDSAVYLCASSEAHSYEQYFGPGTRLTVT.

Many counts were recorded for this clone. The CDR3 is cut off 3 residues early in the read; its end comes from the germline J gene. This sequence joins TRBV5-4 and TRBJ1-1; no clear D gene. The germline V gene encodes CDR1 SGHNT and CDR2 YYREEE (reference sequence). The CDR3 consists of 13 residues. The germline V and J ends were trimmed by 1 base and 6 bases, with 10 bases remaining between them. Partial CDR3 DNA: TGTGCCAGCAGCTTGCCGGGGTCGTCTGAA. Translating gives CASSLPGSSE. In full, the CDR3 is CASSLPGSSEAFF.

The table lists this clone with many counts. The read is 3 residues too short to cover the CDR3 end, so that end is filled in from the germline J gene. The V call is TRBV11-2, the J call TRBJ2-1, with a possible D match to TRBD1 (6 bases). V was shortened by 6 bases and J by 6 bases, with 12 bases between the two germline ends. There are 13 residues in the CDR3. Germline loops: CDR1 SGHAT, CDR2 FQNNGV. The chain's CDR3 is CASSKQGTNEQFF. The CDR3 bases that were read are TGTGCCAGCAGTAAACAGGGCACCAATGAG. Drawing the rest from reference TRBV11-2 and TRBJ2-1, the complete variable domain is EAGVAQSPRYKIIEKRQSVAFWCNPISGHATLYWYQQILGQGPKLLIQFQNNGVVDDSQLPKDRFSAERLKGVDSTLKIQPAKLEDSAVYLCASSKQGTNEQFFGPGTRLTVL.

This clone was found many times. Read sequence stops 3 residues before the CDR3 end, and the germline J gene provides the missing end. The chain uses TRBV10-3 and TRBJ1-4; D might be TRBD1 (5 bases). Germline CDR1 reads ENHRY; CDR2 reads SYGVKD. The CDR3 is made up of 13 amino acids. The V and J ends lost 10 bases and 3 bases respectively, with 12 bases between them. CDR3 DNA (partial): TGTGCCACCCAGGGTGAACCTAATGAAAAA. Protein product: CATQGEPNEK. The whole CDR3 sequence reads CATQGEPNEKLFF.

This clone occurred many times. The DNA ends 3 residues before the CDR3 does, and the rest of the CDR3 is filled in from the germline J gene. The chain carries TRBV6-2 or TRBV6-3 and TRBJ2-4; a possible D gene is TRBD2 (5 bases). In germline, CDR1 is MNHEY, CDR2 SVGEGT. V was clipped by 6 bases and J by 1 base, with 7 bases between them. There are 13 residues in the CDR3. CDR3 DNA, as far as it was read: TGTGCCAGCAGCCCGGGGGCCAAAAACATT. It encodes CASSPGAKNI. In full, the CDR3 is CASSPGAKNIQYF.

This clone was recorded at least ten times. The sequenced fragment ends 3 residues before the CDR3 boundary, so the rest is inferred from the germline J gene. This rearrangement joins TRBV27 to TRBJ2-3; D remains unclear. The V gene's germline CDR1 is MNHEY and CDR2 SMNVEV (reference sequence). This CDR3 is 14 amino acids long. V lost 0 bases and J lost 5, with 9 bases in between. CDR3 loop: CASSLSKKRDTQYF. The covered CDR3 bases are TGTGCCAGCAGTTTATCGAAGAAGCGAGATACG.

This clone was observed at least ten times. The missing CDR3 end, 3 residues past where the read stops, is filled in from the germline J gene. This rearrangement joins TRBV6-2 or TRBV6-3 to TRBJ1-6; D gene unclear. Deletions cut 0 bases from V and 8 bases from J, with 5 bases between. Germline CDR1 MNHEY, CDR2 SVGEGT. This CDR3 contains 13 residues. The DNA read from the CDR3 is TGTGCCAGCAGTTACTCCAGAGATTCACCC. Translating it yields CASSYSRDSP. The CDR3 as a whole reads CASSYSRDSPLHF.

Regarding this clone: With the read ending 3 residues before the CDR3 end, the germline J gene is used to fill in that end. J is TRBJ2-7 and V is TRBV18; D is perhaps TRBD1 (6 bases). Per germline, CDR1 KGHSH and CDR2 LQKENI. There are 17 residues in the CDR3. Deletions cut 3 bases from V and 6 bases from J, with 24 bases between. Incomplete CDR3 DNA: TGTGCCAGCTCACCGGGCGAGTGCCAGACAGGATTTTGCGAG. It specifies CASSPGECQTGFCE. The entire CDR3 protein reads CASSPGECQTGFCEQYF.

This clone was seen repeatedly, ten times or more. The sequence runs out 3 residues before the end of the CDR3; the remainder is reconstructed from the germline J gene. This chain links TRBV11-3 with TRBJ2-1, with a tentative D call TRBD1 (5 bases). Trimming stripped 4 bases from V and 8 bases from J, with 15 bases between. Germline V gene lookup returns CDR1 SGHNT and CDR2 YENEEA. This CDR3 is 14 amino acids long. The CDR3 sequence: CASSSAGHLDEQFF. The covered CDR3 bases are TGTGCCAGCAGCTCCGCAGGGCACCTCGATGAG.

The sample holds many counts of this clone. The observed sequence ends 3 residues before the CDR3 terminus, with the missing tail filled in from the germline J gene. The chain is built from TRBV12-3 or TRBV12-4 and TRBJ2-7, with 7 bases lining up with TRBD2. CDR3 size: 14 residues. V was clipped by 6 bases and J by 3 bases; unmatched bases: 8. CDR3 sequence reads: CASRLQAGLYEQYF. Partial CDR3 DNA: TGTGCCAGCAGGTTGCAAGCGGGACTCTACGAG.

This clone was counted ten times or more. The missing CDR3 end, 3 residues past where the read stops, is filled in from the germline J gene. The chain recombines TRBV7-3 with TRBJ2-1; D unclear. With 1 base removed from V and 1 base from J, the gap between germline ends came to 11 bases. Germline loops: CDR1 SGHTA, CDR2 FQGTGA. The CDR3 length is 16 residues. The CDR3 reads CASSLMATESYNEQFF. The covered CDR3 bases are TGTGCCAGCAGCTTAATGGCAACCGAATCCTACAATGAG.

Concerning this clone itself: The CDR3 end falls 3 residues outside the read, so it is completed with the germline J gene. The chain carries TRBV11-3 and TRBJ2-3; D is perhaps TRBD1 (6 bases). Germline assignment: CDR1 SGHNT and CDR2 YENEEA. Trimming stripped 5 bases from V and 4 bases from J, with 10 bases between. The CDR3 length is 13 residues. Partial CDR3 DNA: TGTGCCAGCAGCGGTACAGGGTCAGATACG. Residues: CASSGTGSDT. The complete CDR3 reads CASSGTGSDTQYF.

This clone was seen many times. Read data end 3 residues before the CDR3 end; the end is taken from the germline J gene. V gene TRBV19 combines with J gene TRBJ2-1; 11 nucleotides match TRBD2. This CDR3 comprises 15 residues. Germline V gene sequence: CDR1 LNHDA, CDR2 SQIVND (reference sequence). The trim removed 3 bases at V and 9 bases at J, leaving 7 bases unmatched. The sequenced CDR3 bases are TGTGCCAGTAGTATGCTAGCGGGAGGCGTCAGTGAG. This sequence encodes CASSMLAGGVSE. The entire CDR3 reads CASSMLAGGVSEQFF.

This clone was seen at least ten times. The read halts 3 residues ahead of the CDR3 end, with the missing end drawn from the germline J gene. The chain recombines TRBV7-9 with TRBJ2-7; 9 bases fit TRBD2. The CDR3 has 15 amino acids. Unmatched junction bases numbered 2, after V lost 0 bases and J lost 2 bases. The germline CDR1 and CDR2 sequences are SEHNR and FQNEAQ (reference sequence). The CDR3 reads CASSLASGGAYEQYF. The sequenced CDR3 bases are TGTGCCAGCAGCTTAGCTAGCGGGGGCGCCTACGAG.